This T cell receptor (beta chain) was obtained from a study of shared clonotypes between healthy human individuals. Positively selected for CCR7, the CD45RO-negative cells used as naive CD8 cells excluded terminally differentiated effector memory CD45RA+ cells. The protocol was immunoSEQ multiplex PCR, while the TCRdb copy is restricted to in-frame clones and leaves out a portion. Among some 2,100,000 clones, roughly 91% were seen once, and the ten largest hold 1.7%. This TCR was sampled from a man between 18 and 29 years old in good health. Some clones in this sample may be carry-over from other donors' samples. Sequences were obtained from naive CD8+ T cells from PBMCs.

CDR3 bases: TGTGCCAGCAGTTTTCAGGGGCTACAAGAGACCCAGTACTTC. Amino acids: CASSFQGLQETQYF. The chain has TRBV27 and TRBJ2-5; the D gene is possibly TRBD1 (6 bases). CDR3 length equals 14 residues. Germline CDR1 reads MNHEY; CDR2 reads SMNVEV (reference sequence). The V and J ends lost 3 bases and 2 bases respectively, with 10 bases between them.